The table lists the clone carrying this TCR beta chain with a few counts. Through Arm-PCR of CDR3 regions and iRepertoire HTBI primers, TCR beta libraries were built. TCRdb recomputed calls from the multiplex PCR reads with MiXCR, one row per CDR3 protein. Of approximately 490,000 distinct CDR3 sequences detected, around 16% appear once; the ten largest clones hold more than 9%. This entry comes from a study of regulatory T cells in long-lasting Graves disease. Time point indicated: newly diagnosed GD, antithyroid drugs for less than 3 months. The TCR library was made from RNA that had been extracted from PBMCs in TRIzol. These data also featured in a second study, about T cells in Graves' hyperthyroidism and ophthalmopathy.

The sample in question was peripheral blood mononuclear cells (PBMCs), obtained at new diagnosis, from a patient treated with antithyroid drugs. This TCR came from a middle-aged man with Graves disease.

As DNA, the CDR3 is TGCGCCAGCAGCCCGGGACTAGCGGGAGGCCGGGGGAGCACAGATACGCAGTATTTT. Translation: CASSPGLAGGRGSTDTQYF. The chain combines TRBV5-1 with TRBJ2-3, with TRBD2 identical over 15 bases. Germline V lookup: CDR1 SGHRS, CDR2 YFSETQ. J gave up 0 bases and V 4 bases, and 9 bases lay outside the gene matches. The CDR3 contains 19 residues.